This TCR beta chain was observed in a study of T cell responses to AZD1222 COVID-19 vaccine. The data were produced by immunoSEQ multiplex PCR, yet TCRdb's version contains in-frame clones alone and is incomplete. The table includes around 140,000 clones, 80% to 90% detected once. Trimming took off 9 bases at V and 7 bases at J, with 21 bases between the two ends. Germline V gene lookup returns CDR1 LNHDA and CDR2 SQIVND (reference sequence). CDR3 length: 15 amino acids. Concerning this clone: Its antigen is unknown.

Study results and caveats: Just a handful of AZD1222 recipients tested seropositive at baseline.

The rearrangement joins TRBV19 to TRBJ1-4, with D maybe TRBD1 (5 bases). Material: peripheral blood, obtained on day 0 of AZD1222 vaccination. This TCR was recovered from an adult in good health. In DNA form, the CDR3 reads TGTGCCAGCCAGGGTAACGTCGGGCCAACTGAAAAACTGTTTTTT. Protein sequence: CASQGNVGPTEKLFF.